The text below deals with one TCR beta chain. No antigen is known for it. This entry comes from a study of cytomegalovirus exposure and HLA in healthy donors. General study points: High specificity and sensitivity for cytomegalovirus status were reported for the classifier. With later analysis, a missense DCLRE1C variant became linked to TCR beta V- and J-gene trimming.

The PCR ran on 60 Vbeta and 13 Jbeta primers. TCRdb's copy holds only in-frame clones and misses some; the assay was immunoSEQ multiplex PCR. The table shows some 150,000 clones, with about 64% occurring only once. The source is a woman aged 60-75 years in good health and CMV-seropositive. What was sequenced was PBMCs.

The CDR3 DNA is TGTGCCAGCAGACTGACAGGGGGCTACACTGAAGCTTTCTTT. Amino acid sequence: CASRLTGGYTEAFF. V and J are TRBV6-6 and TRBJ1-1, with 10 bases aligning to TRBD1. This CDR3 comprises 14 residues. CDR1 and CDR2 (germline): MNHNY, SVGAGI (reference sequence). Unmatched junction bases numbered 4, after V lost 6 bases and J lost 3 bases.